This T cell receptor beta chain was recorded in a study of cytomegalovirus exposure and HLA in healthy donors. Notes on the study in general: Later work found that TCR association rates differed between HLA loci; DRB1 had the most and HLA-C the fewest.

Use of 60 Vbeta and 13 Jbeta primers characterized the PCR. Here immunoSEQ multiplex PCR was the method, and the copy in TCRdb shows in-frame clones only, minus some. The sample comprises about 140,000 clones, 75% to 80% of which are singletons, and 4.9% rests with the top ten. This CDR3 spans 15 amino acids. Germline V gives CDR1 SGDLS, CDR2 YYNGEE. V was pared by 4 bases and J by 2 bases, with 6 bases of the junction left unmatched. This clone was seen a single time. Its specificity is unknown. This chain joins TRBV9 and TRBJ2-7, with 10 bases aligning to TRBD2. This TCR was sampled from a woman aged 45-59 years in good health and CMV-seronegative. Sequencing input: PBMCs. The CDR3 here is CASSTLAGEAYEQYF. The CDR3 coding sequence is TGTGCCAGCAGCACCCTAGCGGGGGAGGCCTACGAGCAGTACTTC.